This T cell receptor (beta chain) comes out of a study of CD8 T cells in ankylosing spondylitis. General study results and limits: What appeared characteristic of ankylosing spondylitis blood was a TCR beta motif of about eight highly homologous variants.

MiXCR was run by TCRdb on the 5' RACE reads, yielding one entry per CDR3 protein. Of 750,000 to 850,000 distinct CDR3 sequences in the sample, about 10% were seen once. A note on this clonotype: The antigen is not known.

CDR1 SGHAT and CDR2 FQNNGV come from the germline V gene. V shed 2 bases and J shed 7 bases, with 6 bases lying between them. The CDR3 runs 11 residues. The J gene is TRBJ2-7, the V gene TRBV11-2, with no clear D. The sample comprised blood, either unsorted or a sorted T cell fraction (not recorded which). The TCR originated in a male donor with ankylosing spondylitis. The DNA for the CDR3 is TGTGCCAGCAGCTTAACGAAGGAGCAGTACTTC. Translation: CASSLTKEQYF.